This T cell receptor beta chain was identified in a study of cytomegalovirus exposure and HLA in healthy donors. In regard to this clone: The antigen is not known.

This CDR3 has 13 amino acids. Deletions cut 5 bases from V and 3 bases from J, with 10 bases between. Germline V gene lookup returns CDR1 SEHNR and CDR2 FQNEAQ (reference sequence). Whole-study findings and limits: The investigators catalogued 150 to 200 TCR beta chains as cytomegalovirus-associated. That first-cohort TCR clusters tended to co-occur in the 95 to 150 validation repertoires was found in a later analysis. A few chains tied to CMV proved CMV antigen-specific in vitro. Many donors carried some public TCRs, although rarity characterized most TCR sequences.

Sequenced by immunoSEQ multiplex PCR; TCRdb stores in-frame clones only, minus some. Of some 60,000 clones in the sample, approximately 96% were seen once. The sequenced sample consisted of PBMCs. The rearrangement uses TRBV7-9 and TRBJ1-1; maybe TRBD1 (6 bases). This receptor was obtained from a man aged 18 to 29 in good health and CMV-seronegative. CDR3 in amino acids: CASSDQGYTEAFF. DNA of the CDR3: TGTGCCAGCAGCGATCAGGGGTACACTGAAGCTTTCTTT.